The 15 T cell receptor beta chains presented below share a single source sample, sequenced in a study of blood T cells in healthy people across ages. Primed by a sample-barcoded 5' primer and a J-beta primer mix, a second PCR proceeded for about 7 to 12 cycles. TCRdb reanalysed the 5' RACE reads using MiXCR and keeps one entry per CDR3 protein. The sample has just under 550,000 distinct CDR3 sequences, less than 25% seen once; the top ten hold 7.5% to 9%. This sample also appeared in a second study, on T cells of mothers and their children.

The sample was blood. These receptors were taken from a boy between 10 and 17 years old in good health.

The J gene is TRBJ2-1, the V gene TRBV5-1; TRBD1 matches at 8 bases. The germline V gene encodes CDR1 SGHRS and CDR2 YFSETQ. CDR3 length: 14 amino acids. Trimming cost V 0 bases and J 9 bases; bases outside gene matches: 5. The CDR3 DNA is TGCGCCAGCAGCTTGGCGCAGGGGGCCGTTGAGCAGTTCTTC. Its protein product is CASSLAQGAVEQFF. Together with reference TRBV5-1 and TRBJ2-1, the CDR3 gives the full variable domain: KAGVTQTPRYLIKTRGQQVTLSCSPISGHRSVSWYQQTPGQGLQFLFEYFSETQRNKGNFPGRFSGRQFSNSRSEMNVSTLELGDSALYLCASSLAQGAVEQFFGPGTRLTVL.

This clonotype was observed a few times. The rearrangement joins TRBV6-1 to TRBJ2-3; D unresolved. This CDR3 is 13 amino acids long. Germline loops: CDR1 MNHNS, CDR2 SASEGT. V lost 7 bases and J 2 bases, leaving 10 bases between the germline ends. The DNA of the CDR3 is TGTGCCAGCATCGGCACCCTCACAGATACGCAGTATTTT. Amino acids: CASIGTLTDTQYF.

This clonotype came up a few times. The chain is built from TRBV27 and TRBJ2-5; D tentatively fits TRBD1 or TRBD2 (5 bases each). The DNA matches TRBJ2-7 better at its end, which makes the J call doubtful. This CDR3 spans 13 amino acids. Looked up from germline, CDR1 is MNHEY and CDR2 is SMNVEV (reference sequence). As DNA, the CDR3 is TGTGCCAGCGGGGACGGCAGCTCCTACGAGCAGTACTTC. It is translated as CASGDGSSYEQYF.

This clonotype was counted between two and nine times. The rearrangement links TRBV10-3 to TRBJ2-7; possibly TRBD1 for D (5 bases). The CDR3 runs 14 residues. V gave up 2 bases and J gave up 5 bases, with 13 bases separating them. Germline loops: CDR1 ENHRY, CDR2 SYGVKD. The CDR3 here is CAISEPAGHHEQYF. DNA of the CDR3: TGTGCCATCAGTGAGCCCGCAGGGCACCACGAGCAGTACTTC.

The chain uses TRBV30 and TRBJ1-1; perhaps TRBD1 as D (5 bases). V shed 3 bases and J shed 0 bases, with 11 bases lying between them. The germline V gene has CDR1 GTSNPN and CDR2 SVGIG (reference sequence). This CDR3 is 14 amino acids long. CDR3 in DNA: TGTGCCTGGAGCTGGGACCGACTGAACACTGAAGCTTTCTTT. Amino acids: CAWSWDRLNTEAFF.

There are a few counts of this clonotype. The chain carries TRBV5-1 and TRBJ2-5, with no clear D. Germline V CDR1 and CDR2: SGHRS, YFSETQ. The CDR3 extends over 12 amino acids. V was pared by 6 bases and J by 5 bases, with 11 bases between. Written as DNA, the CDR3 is TGCGCCAGCACCCCCGATGGGGAGACCCAGTACTTC. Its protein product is CASTPDGETQYF.

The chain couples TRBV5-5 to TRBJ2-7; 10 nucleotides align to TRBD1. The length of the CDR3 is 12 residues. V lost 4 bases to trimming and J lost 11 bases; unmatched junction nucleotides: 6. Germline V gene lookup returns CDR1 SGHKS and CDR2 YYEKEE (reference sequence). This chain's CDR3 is CASSPGQGDEYF. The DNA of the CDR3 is TGTGCCAGCAGCCCCGGACAGGGGGATGAGTACTTC.

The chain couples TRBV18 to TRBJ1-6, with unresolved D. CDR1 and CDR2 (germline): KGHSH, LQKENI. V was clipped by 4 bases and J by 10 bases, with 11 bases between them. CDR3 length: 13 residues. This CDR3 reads CASSQTEGSPLHF. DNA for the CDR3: TGTGCCAGCTCACAGACCGAGGGATCACCCCTCCACTTT.

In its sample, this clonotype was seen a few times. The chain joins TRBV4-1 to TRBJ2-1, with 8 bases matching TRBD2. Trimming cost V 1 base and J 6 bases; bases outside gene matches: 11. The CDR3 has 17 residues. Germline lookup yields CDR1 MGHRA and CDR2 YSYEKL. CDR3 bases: TGCGCCAGCAGCCAAGTTAGAGCGGGAGCGGTCTTCAATGAGCAGTTCTTC. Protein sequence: CASSQVRAGAVFNEQFF.

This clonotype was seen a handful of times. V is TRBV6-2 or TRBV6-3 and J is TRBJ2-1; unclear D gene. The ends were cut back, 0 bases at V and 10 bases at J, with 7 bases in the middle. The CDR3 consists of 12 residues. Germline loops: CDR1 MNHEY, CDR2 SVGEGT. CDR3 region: CASSYSNLEQFF. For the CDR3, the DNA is TGTGCCAGCAGTTACTCGAATCTAGAGCAGTTCTTC.

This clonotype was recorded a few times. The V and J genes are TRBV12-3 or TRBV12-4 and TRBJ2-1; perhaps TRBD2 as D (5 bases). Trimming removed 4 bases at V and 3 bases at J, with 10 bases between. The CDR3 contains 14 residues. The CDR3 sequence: CASSSLSVYNEQFF. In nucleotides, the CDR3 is TGTGCCAGCAGTTCCCTTAGCGTCTACAATGAGCAGTTCTTC.

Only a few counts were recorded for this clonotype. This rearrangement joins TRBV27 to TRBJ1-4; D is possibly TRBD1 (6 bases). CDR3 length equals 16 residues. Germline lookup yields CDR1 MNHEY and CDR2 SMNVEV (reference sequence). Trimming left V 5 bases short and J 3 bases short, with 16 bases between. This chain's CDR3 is CASSPPGGAANEKLFF. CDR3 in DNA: TGTGCCAGCAGTCCCCCCGGGGGCGCGGCTAATGAAAAACTGTTTTTT. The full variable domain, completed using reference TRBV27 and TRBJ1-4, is EAQVTQNPRYLITVTGKKLTVTCSQNMNHEYMSWYRQDPGLGLRQIYYSMNVEVTDKGDVPEGYKVSRKEKRNFPLILESPSPNQTSLYFCASSPPGGAANEKLFFGSGTQLSVL.

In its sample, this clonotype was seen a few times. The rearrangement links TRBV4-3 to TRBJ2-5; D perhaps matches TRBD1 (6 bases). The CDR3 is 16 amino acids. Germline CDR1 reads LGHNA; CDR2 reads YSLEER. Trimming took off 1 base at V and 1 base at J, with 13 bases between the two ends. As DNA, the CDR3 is TGCGCCAGCAGCCAAGTCCTCGGGACACTCCAAGAGACCCAGTACTTC. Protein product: CASSQVLGTLQETQYF.

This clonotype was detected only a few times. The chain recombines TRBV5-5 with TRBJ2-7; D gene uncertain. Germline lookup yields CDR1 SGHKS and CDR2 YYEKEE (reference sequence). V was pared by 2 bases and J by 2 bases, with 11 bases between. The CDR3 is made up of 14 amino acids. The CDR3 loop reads CASSLDSWTYEQYF. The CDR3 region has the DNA TGTGCCAGCAGCTTAGATTCTTGGACCTACGAGCAGTACTTC.

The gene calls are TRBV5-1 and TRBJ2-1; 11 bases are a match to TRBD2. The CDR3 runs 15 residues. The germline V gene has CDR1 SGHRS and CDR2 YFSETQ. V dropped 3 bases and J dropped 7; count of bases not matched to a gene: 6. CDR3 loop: CASSSLAGGINEQFF. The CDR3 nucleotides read TGCGCCAGCAGCTCATTAGCGGGAGGGATAAATGAGCAGTTCTTC.